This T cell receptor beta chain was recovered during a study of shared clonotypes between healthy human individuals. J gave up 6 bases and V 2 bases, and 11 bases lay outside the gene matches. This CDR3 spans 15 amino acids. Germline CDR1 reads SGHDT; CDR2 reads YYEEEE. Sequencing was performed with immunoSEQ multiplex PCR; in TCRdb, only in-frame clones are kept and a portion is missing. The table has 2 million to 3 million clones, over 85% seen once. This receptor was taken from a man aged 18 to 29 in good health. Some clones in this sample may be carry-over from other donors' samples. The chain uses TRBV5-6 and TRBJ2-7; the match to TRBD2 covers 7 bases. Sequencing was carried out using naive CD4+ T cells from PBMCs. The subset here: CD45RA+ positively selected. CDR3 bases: TGTGCCAGCAGCTTTTTCTCCAGGGAGGGCTCCGAGCAGTACTTC. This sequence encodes CASSFFSREGSEQYF.